Following are 13 T cell receptor beta chains from one sample sequenced in a study of cytomegalovirus exposure and HLA in healthy donors. PCR used 60 Vbeta primers and 13 Jbeta primers. The table came from immunoSEQ multiplex PCR; TCRdb's copy has only in-frame clones and leaves some out. The table shows about 170,000 clones, with under 85% occurring only once. The source material was PBMCs. These TCRs come from a female donor in good health and CMV-seronegative.

This clone appeared once. This chain links TRBV19 with TRBJ2-7; a possible D gene is TRBD1 (6 bases). Trimming took off 6 bases at V and 3 bases at J, with 15 bases between the two ends. This CDR3 has 14 residues. Germline V gene sequence: CDR1 LNHDA, CDR2 SQIVND (reference sequence). In DNA form, the CDR3 reads TGTGCCAGTAGCTCGACAGGTGGGCGCTACGAGCAGTACTTC. It translates to CASSSTGGRYEQYF.

J is TRBJ1-4 and V is TRBV15; D call uncertain. The CDR3 covers 14 residues. Per germline, CDR1 LNHNV and CDR2 YYDKDF (reference sequence). The V end was cut by 5 bases, the J end by 0 bases, with 7 bases between. The CDR3 protein is CATSSRATNEKLFF. The DNA for the CDR3 is TGTGCCACCAGCTCTAGAGCAACTAATGAAAAACTGTTTTTT.

In its sample, this clone was seen a few times. This chain joins TRBV11-1 and TRBJ1-6; 9 nucleotides agree with TRBD1. The CDR3 loop spans 14 amino acids. CDR1 and CDR2 from the germline V gene are SGHAT and FQDESV (reference sequence). Trimming took 4 bases from V and 8 from J; bases not matched to a gene: 3. CDR3 residues: CASSSGQGHSPLHF. The CDR3 DNA sequence: TGTGCCAGCAGCTCGGGACAGGGTCATTCACCCCTCCACTTT.

In its sample, this clone was seen a few times. V is TRBV7-3 and J is TRBJ1-2, with D possibly TRBD1 on 6 matching bases. Germline CDR1 reads SGHTA; CDR2 reads FQGTGA. CDR3 length: 12 residues. With 5 bases removed from V and 12 bases from J, the gap between germline ends came to 16 bases. The CDR3 sequence: CASSAPGTPNTF. As DNA, the CDR3 is TGTGCCAGCAGCGCCCCCGGGACACCCAACACCTTC.

In its sample, this clone was seen once. The chain joins TRBV11-3 to TRBJ1-6, with 7 bases identical to TRBD1. Germline V gene data show CDR1 as SGHNT and CDR2 as YENEEA. The CDR3 consists of 14 residues. Trimming at V came to 1 base and at J to 9 bases, leaving 3 bases not matched to a gene. CDR3 coding DNA: TGTGCCAGCAGCTTAGGCCGACAGGGTTCACCCCTCCACTTT. This translates into CASSLGRQGSPLHF.

This chain connects TRBV9 to TRBJ2-1; possible D gene TRBD1, 5 bases. V dropped 0 bases and J dropped 0 bases, with 10 bases sitting between them. From germline, CDR1 is SGDLS and CDR2 YYNGEE. The CDR3 consists of 16 residues. This chain's CDR3 is CASSVVGVSSYNEQFF. Here the CDR3 DNA reads TGTGCCAGCAGCGTAGTAGGGGTTAGCTCCTACAATGAGCAGTTCTTC.

V is TRBV9 and J is TRBJ2-3; a possible D gene is TRBD1 (7 bases). The CDR3 contains 12 residues. CDR1 SGDLS and CDR2 YYNGEE come from the germline V gene. V was pared by 4 bases and J by 10 bases, with 13 bases between. CDR3 sequence: CASSPQGGSQYF. CDR3 nucleotides: TGTGCCAGCAGCCCCCAGGGGGGCTCGCAGTATTTT. The full variable domain, its missing parts supplied by reference TRBV9 and TRBJ2-3, is DSGVTQTPKHLITATGQRVTLRCSPRSGDLSVYWYQQSLDQGLQFLIQYYNGEERAKGNILERFSAQQFPDLHSELNLSSLELGDSALYFCASSPQGGSQYFGPGTRLTVL.

V is TRBV25-1 and J is TRBJ1-2; 8 positions agree with TRBD1. In germline, CDR1 is MGHDK, CDR2 SYGVNS. Trimming cost V 5 bases and J 2 bases; bases outside gene matches: 10. The CDR3 extends over 16 amino acids. The DNA for the CDR3 is TGTGCCAGCAGTCCGGGACAGGAACAACGAAACTATGGCTACACCTTC. Translating it yields CASSPGQEQRNYGYTF.

The J gene is TRBJ1-6, the V gene TRBV7-2, with 7 positions matching TRBD1. The CDR3 has 14 residues. CDR1 is SGHTA, CDR2 FQGNSA, per germline. The V gene end was trimmed by 4 bases and the J gene end by 10 bases; junction bases not matched to a gene: 7. CDR3 coding DNA: TGTGCCAGCAGCTCCCGGACAGGAGGGTCACCCCTCCACTTT. The encoded protein is CASSSRTGGSPLHF.

The count of this clone is one. The chain recombines TRBV7-2 with TRBJ1-2; weak D call: TRBD1 (5 bases). Trimming shortened V by 1 base and J by 4 bases, and 13 bases separated the two germline ends. The CDR3 length is 15 residues. CDR1 and CDR2 from the germline V gene are SGHTA and FQGNSA. The CDR3 nucleotides are TGTGCCAGCAGCTTAGTCCCGGAGGGGATCTATGGCTACACCTTC. The encoded protein is CASSLVPEGIYGYTF. Combining the CDR3 with reference TRBV7-2 and TRBJ1-2 gives the whole variable domain GAGVSQSPSNKVTEKGKDVELRCDPISGHTALYWYRQSLGQGLEFLIYFQGNSAPDKSGLPSDRFSAERTGGSVSTLTIQRTQQEDSAVYLCASSLVPEGIYGYTFGSGTRLTVV.

This clone appeared a single time. V is TRBV18 and J is TRBJ2-2, with 8 bases aligning to TRBD1. There are 16 residues in the CDR3. Losses at the gene ends were 2 bases for V and 5 bases for J; bases not matched to a gene: 7. Looked up from germline, CDR1 is KGHSH and CDR2 is LQKENI. CDR3 in DNA: TGTGCCAGCTCACCAGGACAGGGAGCATGGACCGGGGAGCTGTTTTTT. Encoded protein: CASSPGQGAWTGELFF.

A remark on this clone: One end of the junction does not line up with germline, which may come from a read error. V and J are TRBV7-9 and TRBJ2-3; 10 bases are shared with TRBD2. Germline values: CDR1 SEHNR, CDR2 FQNEAQ (reference sequence). The CDR3 loop spans 16 amino acids. The CDR3 loop reads CSSSGSLAGPTDTQYF. CDR3 DNA sequence: TGTTCCAGCAGCGGTTCACTAGCGGGACCTACAGATACGCAGTATTTT.

V is TRBV4-3 and J is TRBJ1-2, with 8 nucleotides matching TRBD1. Germline CDR1 is LGHNA and CDR2 is YSLEER. The trim removed 2 bases at V and 4 bases at J, leaving 6 bases unmatched. The length of the CDR3 is 15 residues. Here the CDR3 DNA reads TGCGCCAGCAGCCAACCGGGACAGGCCCCCTATGGCTACACCTTC. This codes for CASSQPGQAPYGYTF.